This T cell receptor (beta chain) was captured in a study of shared clonotypes between healthy human individuals. TCRdb keeps only in-frame clones here, not all; method: immunoSEQ multiplex PCR. In the table there are about 2.3 million clones, 80% to 95% of which are singletons. The germline V and J ends were trimmed by 7 bases and 3 bases, with 9 bases remaining between them. This CDR3 has 12 amino acids. CDR1 SQVTM and CDR2 ANQGSEA come from the germline V gene. The genes are TRBV29-1 and TRBJ1-4, with D possibly TRBD1 on 5 matching bases. Sample: naive CD4+ T cells from PBMCs. Subset specified: CD45RA+ positively selected. The sequence came from a man in his late teens or twenties in good health. Some clones in this sample may be carry-over from other donors' samples. The CDR3 sequence: CSGWDANEKLFF. The DNA of the CDR3 is TGCAGCGGGTGGGACGCTAATGAAAAACTGTTTTTT.